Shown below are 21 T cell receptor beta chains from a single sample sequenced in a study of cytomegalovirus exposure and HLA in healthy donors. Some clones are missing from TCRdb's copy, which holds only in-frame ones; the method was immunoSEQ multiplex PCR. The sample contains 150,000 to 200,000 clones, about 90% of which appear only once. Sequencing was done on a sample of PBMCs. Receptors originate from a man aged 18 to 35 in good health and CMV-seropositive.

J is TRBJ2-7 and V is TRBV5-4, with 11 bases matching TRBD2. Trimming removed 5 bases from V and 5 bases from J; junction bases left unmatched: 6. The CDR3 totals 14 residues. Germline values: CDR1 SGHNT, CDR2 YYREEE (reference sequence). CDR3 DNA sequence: TGTGCCAGCAGGGTAGCGGGAGGGCCCGACGAGCAGTACTTC. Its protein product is CASRVAGGPDEQYF.

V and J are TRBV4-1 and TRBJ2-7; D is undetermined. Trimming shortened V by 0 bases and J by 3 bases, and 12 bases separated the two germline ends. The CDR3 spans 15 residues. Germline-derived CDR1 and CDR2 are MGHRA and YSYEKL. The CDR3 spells CASSQDRNSHYEQYF. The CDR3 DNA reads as TGCGCCAGCAGCCAAGATAGGAACAGCCACTACGAGCAGTACTTC.

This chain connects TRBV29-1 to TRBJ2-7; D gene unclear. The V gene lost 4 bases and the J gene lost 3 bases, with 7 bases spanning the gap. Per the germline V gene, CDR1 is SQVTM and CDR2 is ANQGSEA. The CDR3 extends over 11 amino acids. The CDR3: CSVVVSYEQYF. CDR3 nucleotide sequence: TGCAGCGTTGTCGTCAGCTACGAGCAGTACTTC.

The CDR3 nucleotides read TGTGCCAGCAGCCAAGAGGGGCATAGATACAGGGGGCCAAACTATGGCTACACCTTC. Amino acid sequence: CASSQEGHRYRGPNYGYTF. The V and J genes are TRBV14 and TRBJ1-2; 9 bases fit TRBD1. CDR3 length: 19 residues. The germline V gene has CDR1 SGHDN and CDR2 FVKESK. With 0 bases clipped from V and 2 bases from J, the junction kept 13 bases outside the gene matches.

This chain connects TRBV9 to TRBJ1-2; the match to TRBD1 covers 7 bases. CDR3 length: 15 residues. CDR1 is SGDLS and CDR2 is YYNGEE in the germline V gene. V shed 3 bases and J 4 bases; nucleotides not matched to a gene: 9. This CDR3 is CASSATGTDTYGYTF. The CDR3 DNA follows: TGTGCCAGCAGCGCCACCGGGACAGACACCTATGGCTACACCTTC. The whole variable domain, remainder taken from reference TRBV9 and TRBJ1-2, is DSGVTQTPKHLITATGQRVTLRCSPRSGDLSVYWYQQSLDQGLQFLIQYYNGEERAKGNILERFSAQQFPDLHSELNLSSLELGDSALYFCASSATGTDTYGYTFGSGTRLTVV.

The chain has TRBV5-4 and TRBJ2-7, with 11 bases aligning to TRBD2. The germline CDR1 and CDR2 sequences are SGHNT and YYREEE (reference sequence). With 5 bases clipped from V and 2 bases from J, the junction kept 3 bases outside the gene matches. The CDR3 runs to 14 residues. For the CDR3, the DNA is TGTGCCAGCAGAGTAGCGGGAGGGCCCTACGAGCAGTACTTC. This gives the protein CASRVAGGPYEQYF.

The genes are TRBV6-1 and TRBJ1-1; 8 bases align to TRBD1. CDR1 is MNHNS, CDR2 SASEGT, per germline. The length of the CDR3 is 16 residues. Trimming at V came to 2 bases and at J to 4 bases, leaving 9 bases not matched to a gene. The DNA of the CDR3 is TGTGCCAGCAGTGAACTCTGGGGACAGGTGGGCACTGAAGCTTTCTTT. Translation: CASSELWGQVGTEAFF.

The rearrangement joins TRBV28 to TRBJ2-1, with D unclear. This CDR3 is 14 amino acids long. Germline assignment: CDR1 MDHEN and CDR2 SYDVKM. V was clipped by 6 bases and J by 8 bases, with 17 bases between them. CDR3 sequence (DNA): TGTGCCAGCAGCCAACTCGACTTTTGGGATGAGCAGTTCTTC. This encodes CASSQLDFWDEQFF.

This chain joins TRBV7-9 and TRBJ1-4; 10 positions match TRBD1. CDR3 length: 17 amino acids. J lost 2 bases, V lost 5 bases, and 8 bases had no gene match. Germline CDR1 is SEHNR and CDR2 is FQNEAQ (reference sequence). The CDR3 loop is CASSATGGWVTNEKLFF. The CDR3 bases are TGTGCCAGCAGCGCGACAGGGGGCTGGGTTACTAATGAAAAACTGTTTTTT.

As DNA, the CDR3 is TGTGCCACCACTGCGCACTCGAACACCGGGGAGCTGTTTTTT. Translation gives CATTAHSNTGELFF. The chain is built from TRBV15 and TRBJ2-2; D is unclear. V was shortened by 7 bases and J by 0 bases, with 9 bases between the two germline ends. This CDR3 contains 14 residues. Germline V CDR1 and CDR2: LNHNV, YYDKDF (reference sequence).

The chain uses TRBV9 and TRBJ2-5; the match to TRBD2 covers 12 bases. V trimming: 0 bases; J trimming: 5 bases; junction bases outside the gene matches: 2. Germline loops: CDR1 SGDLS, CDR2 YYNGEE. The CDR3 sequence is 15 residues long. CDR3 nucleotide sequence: TGTGCCAGCAGCGTAGACCTAGCGGGAGGGGAGACCCAGTACTTC. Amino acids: CASSVDLAGGETQYF.

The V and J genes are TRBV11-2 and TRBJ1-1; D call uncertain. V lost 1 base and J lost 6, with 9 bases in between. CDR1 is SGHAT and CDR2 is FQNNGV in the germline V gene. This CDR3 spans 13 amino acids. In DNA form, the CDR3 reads TGTGCCAGCAGCTTAGGCCGGGTCCCTGAAGCTTTCTTT. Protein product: CASSLGRVPEAFF.

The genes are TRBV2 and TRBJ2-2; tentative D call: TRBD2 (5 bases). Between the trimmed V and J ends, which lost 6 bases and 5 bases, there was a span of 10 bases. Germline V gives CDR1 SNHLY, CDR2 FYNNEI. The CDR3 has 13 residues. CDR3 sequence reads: CASSLGNTGELFF. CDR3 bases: TGTGCCAGCAGCCTCGGGAATACCGGGGAGCTGTTTTTT. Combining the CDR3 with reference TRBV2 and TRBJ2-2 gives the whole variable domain EPEVTQTPSHQVTQMGQEVILRCVPISNHLYFYWYRQILGQKVEFLVSFYNNEISEKSEIFDDQFSVERPDGSNFTLKIRSTKLEDSAMYFCASSLGNTGELFFGEGSRLTVL.

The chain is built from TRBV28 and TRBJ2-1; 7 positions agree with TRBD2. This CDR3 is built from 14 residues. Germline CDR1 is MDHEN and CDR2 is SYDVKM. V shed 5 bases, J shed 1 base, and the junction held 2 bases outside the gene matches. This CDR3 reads CASSRLASYNEQFF. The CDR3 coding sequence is TGTGCCAGCAGTCGACTAGCTTCCTACAATGAGCAGTTCTTC. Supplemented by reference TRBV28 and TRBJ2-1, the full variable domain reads DVKVTQSSRYLVKRTGEKVFLECVQDMDHENMFWYRQDPGLGLRLIYFSYDVKMKEKGDIPEGYSVSREKKERFSLILESASTNQTSMYLCASSRLASYNEQFFGPGTRLTVL.

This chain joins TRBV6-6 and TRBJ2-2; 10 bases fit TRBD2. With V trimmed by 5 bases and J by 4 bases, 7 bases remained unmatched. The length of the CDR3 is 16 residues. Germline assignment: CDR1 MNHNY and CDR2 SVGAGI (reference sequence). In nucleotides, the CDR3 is TGTGCCAGCAGTGGGCTAGCGGGAGAAAGCACCGGGGAGCTGTTTTTT. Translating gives CASSGLAGESTGELFF.

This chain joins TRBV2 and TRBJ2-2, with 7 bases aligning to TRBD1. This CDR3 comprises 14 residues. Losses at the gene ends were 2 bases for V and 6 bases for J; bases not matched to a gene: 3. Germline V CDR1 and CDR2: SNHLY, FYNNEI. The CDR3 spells CASSERQGSGELFF. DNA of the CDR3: TGTGCCAGCAGTGAACGACAGGGATCCGGGGAGCTGTTTTTT.

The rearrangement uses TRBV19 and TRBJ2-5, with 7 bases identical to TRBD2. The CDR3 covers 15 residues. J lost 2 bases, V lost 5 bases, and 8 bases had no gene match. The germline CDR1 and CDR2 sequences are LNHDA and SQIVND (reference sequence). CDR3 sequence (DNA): TGTGCCAGTAGTGGGGGAGGGGCGCGGCAAGAGACCCAGTACTTC. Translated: CASSGGGARQETQYF.

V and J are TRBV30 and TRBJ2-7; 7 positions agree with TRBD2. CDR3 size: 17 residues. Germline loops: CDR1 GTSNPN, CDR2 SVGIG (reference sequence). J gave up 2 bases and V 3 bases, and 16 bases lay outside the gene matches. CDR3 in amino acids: CAWRNGSSWEGTYEQYF. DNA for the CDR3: TGTGCCTGGAGGAACGGGAGCAGTTGGGAGGGAACCTACGAGCAGTACTTC.

The CDR3 loop is CASSFQGNQETQYF. The CDR3 DNA sequence: TGTGCCAGCAGTTTTCAGGGAAACCAAGAGACCCAGTACTTC. This chain links TRBV27 with TRBJ2-5; possible D gene TRBD1, 5 bases. Trimming took 3 bases from V and 0 from J, leaving 8 bases between them. Per germline, CDR1 MNHEY and CDR2 SMNVEV (reference sequence). This CDR3 is 14 amino acids long.

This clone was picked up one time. The CDR3 sequence: CASSFWGTRGSNTEAFF. The DNA of the CDR3 is TGTGCCAGCAGTTTTTGGGGAACAAGGGGTTCGAACACTGAAGCTTTCTTT. The chain couples TRBV28 to TRBJ1-1, with D perhaps matching TRBD1 (5 bases). Trimming took 3 bases from V and 1 from J, leaving 18 bases between them. The CDR3 runs 17 residues. Germline CDR1 MDHEN, CDR2 SYDVKM.

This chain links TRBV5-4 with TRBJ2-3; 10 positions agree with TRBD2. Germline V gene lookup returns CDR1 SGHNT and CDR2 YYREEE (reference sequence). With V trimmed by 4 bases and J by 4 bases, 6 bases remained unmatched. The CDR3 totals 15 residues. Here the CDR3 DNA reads TGTGCCAGCAGCCCGGGACTAGCGATGGCAGATACGCAGTATTTT. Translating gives CASSPGLAMADTQYF.